The 9 T cell receptor beta chains presented below share a single source sample, sequenced in a study of blood T cell repertoires in COVID-19. Assay: immunoSEQ multiplex PCR; the TCRdb copy retains only in-frame clones and omits some. In the table there are about 53,000 clones, 70% to 85% of which are singletons. The sequencing input was peripheral blood. All receptors come from a human donor in a cohort sampled during active COVID-19.

V is TRBV5-1 and J is TRBJ2-7; 7 bases are shared with TRBD1. The germline gives CDR1 SGHRS, CDR2 YFSETQ. The J segment lost 2 bases and the V segment lost 2 bases, leaving 7 bases of the junction unmatched. This CDR3 contains 15 residues. DNA of the CDR3: TGCGCCAGCAGCTTAGGAACAGGGGTGCCCTACGAGCAGTACTTC. Translating it yields CASSLGTGVPYEQYF.

The chain is built from TRBV19 and TRBJ1-3; perhaps TRBD1 as D (5 bases). V dropped 3 bases and J dropped 8 bases, with 17 bases sitting between them. This CDR3 region has 15 residues. Germline V gene lookup returns CDR1 LNHDA and CDR2 SQIVND (reference sequence). CDR3 DNA sequence: TGTGCCAGTAGTATTAGTCTTCGGGGGACGGACACCATATATTTT. Residues: CASSISLRGTDTIYF.

The rearrangement joins TRBV4-1 to TRBJ1-1, with 8 bases identical to TRBD1. CDR3 length equals 15 residues. CDR1 and CDR2 from the germline V gene are MGHRA and YSYEKL. J gave up 4 bases and V 5 bases, and 9 bases lay outside the gene matches. The CDR3 DNA is TGCGCCAGCAGCGTAGGACAGGGTCTCGTCACTGAAGCTTTCTTT. Its translation: CASSVGQGLVTEAFF.

The genes are TRBV6-2 or TRBV6-3 and TRBJ2-3; D uncertain. The CDR3 spans 18 residues. Germline assignment: CDR1 MNHEY and CDR2 SVGEGT. Deletions cut 0 bases from V and 1 base from J, with 17 bases between. CDR3 loop: CASSYSFSSLEGTDTQYF. The CDR3 DNA reads TGTGCCAGCAGTTACTCCTTTTCCTCCCTAGAAGGCACAGATACGCAGTATTTT.

V usage is TRBV24-1 and J usage is TRBJ2-3; 11 bases are shared with TRBD1. Trimming removed 5 bases from V and 4 bases from J; junction bases left unmatched: 10. The CDR3 is 17 amino acids. CDR1 is KGHDR, CDR2 SFDVKD, per germline. CDR3 protein: CATSGPGQGGSADTQYF. As DNA, the CDR3 is TGTGCCACCAGTGGACCGGGACAGGGGGGTAGCGCAGATACGCAGTATTTT.

J is TRBJ1-2 and V is TRBV27; tentatively, D is TRBD1 (5 bases). The CDR3 runs 12 residues. V was pared by 6 bases and J by 7 bases, with 12 bases between. Germline V CDR1 and CDR2: MNHEY, SMNVEV (reference sequence). The CDR3 DNA reads TGTGCCAGCAGCCAGGGTGGATTTGGCTACACCTTC. This sequence encodes CASSQGGFGYTF.

This clone was observed a handful of times. This rearrangement joins TRBV7-8 to TRBJ1-1; no clear D gene. The CDR3 spans 14 residues. Germline CDR1 is SGHVS and CDR2 is FQNEAQ. V was shortened by 2 bases and J by 0 bases, with 7 bases between the two germline ends. The CDR3 sequence: CASSLKEVNTEAFF. The CDR3 nucleotides read TGTGCCAGCAGCTTAAAGGAGGTGAACACTGAAGCTTTCTTT.

This chain uses TRBV5-4 with TRBJ1-3; 7 bases match TRBD1. This CDR3 is built from 17 residues. Germline V CDR1 and CDR2: SGHNT, YYREEE (reference sequence). Trimming took 1 base from V and 0 from J; bases not matched to a gene: 7. This CDR3 is CASSLWTGQYSGNTIYF. In DNA, the CDR3 is TGTGCCAGCAGCTTGTGGACGGGACAGTACTCTGGAAACACCATATATTTT.

This chain joins TRBV5-4 and TRBJ2-3, with 8 positions matching TRBD2. Germline V gene lookup returns CDR1 SGHNT and CDR2 YYREEE (reference sequence). V shed 4 bases, J shed 3 bases, and the junction held 13 bases outside the gene matches. The CDR3 spans 17 residues. CDR3 nucleotides: TGTGCCAGCAGCCACTCCAAAAGCGGGGGTCCTACAGATACGCAGTATTTT. Amino acid sequence: CASSHSKSGGPTDTQYF.